These 14 T cell receptor beta chains were sequenced from one sample in a study of blood T cell repertoires in COVID-19. The data were produced by immunoSEQ multiplex PCR, yet TCRdb's version contains in-frame clones alone and is incomplete. The sample has some 230,000 clones, roughly nine tenths seen once; the top ten hold about 3.5%. Sequencing was carried out using PBMCs or T cells enriched from blood (not recorded which). These receptor sequences come from a woman between 18 and 30 years old in a cohort exposed to, infected with or recovered from COVID-19 (not recorded which).

The V gene is TRBV3-1 (or the pseudogene TRBV3-2), the J gene TRBJ1-6; the match to TRBD1 covers 7 bases. The ends lost 5 bases at V and 3 bases at J; junction bases unmatched: 7. From germline, CDR1 is LGHDT and CDR2 YNNKEL (reference sequence). The CDR3 spans 16 residues. The DNA for the CDR3 is TGTGCCAGCAGCGACCGGGACAGCGTCTATAATTCACCCCTCCACTTT. Its translation: CASSDRDSVYNSPLHF.

The J gene is TRBJ1-5, the V gene TRBV19; 10 bases match TRBD1. V lost 2 bases and J lost 4; bases outside the gene matches: 5. The CDR3 is 16 residues long. The germline V gene has CDR1 LNHDA and CDR2 SQIVND (reference sequence). The CDR3 region is CASSINRDRGNQPQHF. The CDR3 DNA reads TGTGCCAGTAGTATAAACCGGGACAGGGGAAATCAGCCCCAGCATTTT.

This chain joins TRBV6-5 and TRBJ2-7; D might be TRBD2 (5 bases). This CDR3 comprises 13 residues. V lost 5 bases and J lost 3, with 11 bases in between. Germline V gives CDR1 MNHEY, CDR2 SVGAGI. The CDR3 region has the DNA TGTGCCAGCAGTAGCGGCTTCCTCTACGAGCAGTACTTC. This encodes CASSSGFLYEQYF.

V gene TRBV5-1 combines with J gene TRBJ2-5; 9 bases are shared with TRBD1. This CDR3 is 14 amino acids long. The V segment lost 7 bases and the J segment 5 bases; nucleotides outside the gene matches: 9. Germline assignment: CDR1 SGHRS and CDR2 YFSETQ. This chain's CDR3 is CASGRDRVEETQYF. DNA for the CDR3: TGCGCCAGCGGACGGGACAGGGTCGAGGAGACCCAGTACTTC.

The DNA of the CDR3 is TGTGCCAGCAGCCGGGGTGGGAATTCGAACACTGAAGCTTTCTTT. Protein sequence: CASSRGGNSNTEAFF. The gene calls are TRBV5-4 and TRBJ1-1; D not certain. Trimming took off 4 bases at V and 1 base at J, with 14 bases between the two ends. CDR1 is SGHNT and CDR2 is YYREEE in the germline V gene (reference sequence). This CDR3 spans 15 amino acids.

The chain combines TRBV7-3 with TRBJ2-5, with 7 bases aligning to TRBD2. CDR1 and CDR2 (germline): SGHTA, FQGTGA. Trimming took 3 bases from V and 5 from J; bases not matched to a gene: 6. The CDR3 is 14 residues long. CDR3 protein: CASSLNGGIETQYF. The CDR3 coding sequence is TGTGCCAGCAGCTTGAACGGGGGGATCGAGACCCAGTACTTC.

The chain recombines TRBV7-6 with TRBJ2-1; D may be TRBD1 (5 bases). The CDR3 length is 17 residues. Germline-derived CDR1 and CDR2 are SGHVS and FNYEAQ. V was pared by 5 bases and J by 5 bases, with 22 bases between. Here the CDR3 reads CASSPTPRDSFHNEQFF. The DNA of the CDR3 is TGTGCCAGCAGCCCTACCCCCAGAGACAGTTTCCACAATGAGCAGTTCTTC.

The V call is TRBV7-3, the J call TRBJ2-2; 8 bases agree with TRBD1. The CDR3 has 15 amino acids. V was clipped by 1 base and J by 8 bases; unmatched bases: 6. Germline lookup yields CDR1 SGHTA and CDR2 FQGTGA. Here the CDR3 DNA reads TGTGCCAGCAGCTTAATGCAGGGGGCATCTGGGGAGCTGTTTTTT. Protein product: CASSLMQGASGELFF.

To note about this clone: One end of the junction does not line up with germline, which may come from a read error. This chain joins TRBV7-7 and TRBJ2-5; weak D call: TRBD2 (6 bases). The CDR3 is 14 residues long. CDR1 SSHAT and CDR2 FNYEAQ come from the germline V gene (reference sequence). The CDR3 sequence: CASSRAGPQETQYF. The DNA of the CDR3 is TGTGCTAGCAGCCGCGCGGGGCCACAAGAGACCCAGTACTTC.

V gene TRBV2 combines with J gene TRBJ1-5; 7 bases map to TRBD1. The CDR3 length is 13 residues. From germline, CDR1 is SNHLY and CDR2 FYNNEI. V lost 9 bases and J lost 5; bases outside the gene matches: 7. CDR3 sequence (DNA): TGTGCCAGTTTGAGGGACAGTGATCAGCCCCAGCATTTT. This translates into CASLRDSDQPQHF.

V gene TRBV5-6 combines with J gene TRBJ1-2; 8 bases map to TRBD1. Germline V gene lookup returns CDR1 SGHDT and CDR2 YYEEEE. The trim removed 0 bases at V and 8 bases at J, leaving 3 bases unmatched. The CDR3 is 13 amino acids. The CDR3 nucleotides are TGTGCCAGCAGCTTGGCCACAGGGGGGGGCTACACCTTC. Translation: CASSLATGGGYTF.

The chain joins TRBV5-1 to TRBJ2-7; 10 bases agree with TRBD2. V trimming: 8 bases; J trimming: 1 base; junction bases outside the gene matches: 6. The CDR3 is made up of 14 amino acids. CDR1 and CDR2 from the germline V gene are SGHRS and YFSETQ. DNA of the CDR3: TGCGCCAGTTCGGGGACTAGCGATTCCTACGAGCAGTACTTC. This encodes CASSGTSDSYEQYF.

The gene calls are TRBV7-2 and TRBJ1-3; no reliable D call. Germline CDR1 is SGHTA and CDR2 is FQGNSA. The CDR3 covers 16 residues. Trimming took 0 bases from V and 2 from J, leaving 11 bases between them. The CDR3 nucleotides are TGTGCCAGCAGCTTAGCGGAGTTCGCTGCTGGAAACACCATATATTTT. It is translated as CASSLAEFAAGNTIYF.

This clone appeared a single time. The V gene is TRBV19, the J gene TRBJ1-5; a weak D match, TRBD1 (6 bases). The germline CDR1 and CDR2 sequences are LNHDA and SQIVND (reference sequence). The CDR3 is 15 residues long. With 1 base removed from V and 7 bases from J, the gap between germline ends came to 14 bases. The CDR3 nucleotides read TGTGCCAGTAGTATAGGTGGGGGGGCGAGGCAGCCCCAGCATTTT. It codes for CASSIGGGARQPQHF.